The rows below give T cell receptor beta chains drawn from one sample of a study of shared clonotypes between healthy human individuals. The assay was immunoSEQ multiplex PCR, and TCRdb's table has in-frame clones only and misses some. The sample lists some 2.1 million clones, around 95% seen once, with more than 1.5% in the top ten. Sequenced: naive CD8+ T cells from PBMCs. The receptors derive from a man between 18 and 35 years old in good health. Some clones in this sample may be carry-over from other donors' samples. Both conserved end residues are part of each CDR3. D genes are given only for firm matches. Some rows mark clone size as missing; the rest say once, few, many or name a class of expanded clone.

clone_size d_call j_call v_call cdr3_aa cdr3_nt
NA NA TRBJ2-7 TRBV4-1 CASSRDQGIREQYF TGCGCCAGCAGCCGAGATCAGGGCATTCGCGAGCAGTACTTC
NA NA TRBJ2-1 TRBV7-9 CASSLAQESNEQFF TGTGCCAGCAGCTTAGCGCAGGAATCCAATGAGCAGTTCTTC
few NA TRBJ2-7 TRBV5-6 CASTWRQAYEQYF TGTGCCAGCACCTGGCGGCAGGCCTACGAGCAGTACTTC
NA NA TRBJ2-3 TRBV5-4 CASSFLGGELNTDTQYF TGTGCCAGCAGCTTTTTAGGAGGGGAACTAAACACAGATACGCAGTATTTT
NA TRBD2 TRBJ2-2 TRBV9 CASSVAIYSGRRTGELFF TGTGCCAGCAGCGTAGCTATTTACAGCGGGAGGCGTACCGGGGAGCTGTTTTTT
NA NA TRBJ2-7 TRBV4-1 CASSQDGTGWENYEQYF TGCGCCAGCAGCCAAGATGGAACAGGATGGGAAAACTACGAGCAGTACTTC
NA NA TRBJ1-2 TRBV10-3 CAIPPGRKNYGYTF TGTGCCATTCCCCCGGGACGGAAAAACTATGGCTACACCTTC
NA TRBD2 TRBJ2-3 TRBV5-1 CASSSGLAGYTDTQYF TGCGCCAGCAGCTCAGGACTAGCGGGATACACAGATACGCAGTATTTT
NA NA TRBJ2-7 TRBV25-1 CASSERYRGNGEQYF TGTGCCAGCAGTGAAAGGTATCGTGGGAATGGCGAGCAGTACTTC
NA TRBD2 TRBJ2-5 TRBV27 CASSALADQETQYF TGTGCCAGCAGTGCCCTAGCGGACCAAGAGACCCAGTACTTC
NA NA TRBJ2-7 TRBV7-8 CASSIGTTGWTYEQYF TGTGCCAGCAGCATAGGTACAACAGGGTGGACCTACGAGCAGTACTTC
NA NA TRBJ2-1 TRBV12-5 CASGPPWGGKTNEQFF TGTGCTAGTGGTCCCCCTTGGGGCGGAAAAACCAATGAGCAGTTCTTC
few NA TRBJ2-7 TRBV7-9 CASSPGYEQYF TGTGCCAGCAGCCCCGGGTACGAGCAGTACTTC
NA TRBD2 TRBJ2-7 TRBV7-8 CASSLALAGGSGEQYF TGTGCCAGCAGCTTAGCACTAGCGGGAGGGTCCGGCGAGCAGTACTTC
NA TRBD2 TRBJ2-7 TRBV6-5 CASSYSGTSGFYEQYF TGTGCCAGCAGTTACTCCGGGACTAGCGGCTTCTACGAGCAGTACTTC
NA NA TRBJ1-1 TRBV4-1 CASSHPGTEAFF TGCGCCAGCAGCCATCCTGGGACTGAAGCTTTCTTT
NA NA TRBJ2-7 TRBV21-1 CASSRDGTYEQYF TGTGCCAGCAGCCGGGACGGGACCTACGAGCAGTACTTC
NA NA TRBJ1-5 TRBV28 CASSVNYSNQPQHF TGTGCCAGCAGCGTTAATTATAGCAATCAGCCCCAGCATTTT
NA NA TRBJ2-3 TRBV10-3 CAISEVIGTDTQYF TGTGCCATCAGTGAGGTGATCGGAACGGATACGCAGTATTTT
NA TRBD2 TRBJ2-3 TRBV7-8 CASSLGVAGGLGTDTQYF TGTGCCAGCAGCTTAGGGGTAGCGGGAGGGCTGGGTACAGATACGCAGTATTTT
NA NA TRBJ2-2 TRBV11-2 CASRTKGPNTGELFF TGTGCCAGCAGGACAAAGGGTCCGAACACCGGGGAGCTGTTTTTT
NA TRBD2 TRBJ2-1 TRBV27 CASLGGGSYNEQFF TGTGCCAGCTTAGGCGGGGGCTCCTACAATGAGCAGTTCTTC
NA NA TRBJ2-4 TRBV9 CASSVATGGMWDKNIQYF TGTGCCAGCAGCGTAGCCACCGGCGGGATGTGGGACAAAAACATTCAGTACTTC
NA TRBD2 TRBJ2-1 TRBV9 CASSVTGLAGAQYNEQFF TGTGCCAGCAGCGTAACCGGACTAGCGGGAGCTCAATACAATGAGCAGTTCTTC
NA TRBD1 TRBJ2-7 TRBV4-1 CASSQFYRGDYEQYF TGCGCCAGCAGCCAATTCTACAGGGGAGACTACGAGCAGTACTTC
once TRBD2 TRBJ2-2 TRBV27 CASMDLAGVAGELFF TGTGCCAGCATGGACCTAGCGGGAGTAGCCGGGGAGCTGTTTTTT
NA NA TRBJ2-3 TRBV7-9 CASSLGSTTRINTQYF TGTGCCAGCAGCTTAGGGAGCACAACGCGCATTAATACGCAGTATTTT
NA NA TRBJ2-7 TRBV7-9 CASSVSGFYEQYF TGTGCCAGCAGCGTATCGGGGTTCTACGAGCAGTACTTC
NA NA TRBJ2-1 TRBV5-1 CASSLAQGPGNEQFF TGCGCCAGCAGCTTAGCCCAGGGACCGGGGAATGAGCAGTTCTTC
NA TRBD1 TRBJ2-5 TRBV13 CASSSMTGRETQYF TGTGCCAGCAGCTCTATGACAGGGCGGGAGACCCAGTACTTC
NA NA TRBJ2-7 TRBV19 CASSIDTSSYEQYF TGTGCCAGTAGTATTGACACCAGCTCCTACGAGCAGTACTTC
NA NA TRBJ2-2 TRBV29-1 CSVAGTEVNPVHGTGELFF TGCAGCGTCGCCGGGACGGAGGTCAATCCAGTCCATGGCACCGGGGAGCTGTTTTTT
NA NA TRBJ2-5 TRBV7-9 CASSLGRETQYF TGTGCCAGCAGCTTAGGGAGAGAGACCCAGTACTTC
NA NA TRBJ1-4 TRBV6-5 CASSYSRGGREKLFF TGTGCCAGCAGTTACTCGAGGGGGGGCCGCGAAAAACTGTTTTTT
NA NA TRBJ2-7 TRBV7-2 CASHWRSSYEQYF TGTGCCAGCCATTGGAGGAGCTCCTACGAGCAGTACTTC
once TRBD1 TRBJ2-7 TRBV18 CASSPAGRGLDYEQYF TGTGCCAGCTCACCTGCTGGCAGGGGGCTTGACTACGAGCAGTACTTC
few NA TRBJ2-7 TRBV9 CASSVGGAAYEQYF TGTGCCAGCAGCGTAGGAGGGGCAGCCTACGAGCAGTACTTC
NA NA TRBJ1-5 TRBV15 CATSRDPDRLSPHWDQPQHF TGTGCCACCAGCAGAGATCCCGACAGGCTGAGCCCCCATTGGGATCAGCCCCAGCATTTT
NA NA TRBJ2-3 TRBV7-8 CASSSTNGGFYTDTQYF TGTGCCAGCAGCTCAACTAACGGGGGATTTTACACAGATACGCAGTATTTT
NA NA TRBJ2-7 TRBV19 CASGRDSLTYEQYF TGTGCCAGTGGCCGGGACTCTCTTACCTACGAGCAGTACTTC
NA NA TRBJ1-5 TRBV28 CASSLLGRRANQPQHF TGTGCCAGCAGTTTATTGGGGCGGCGGGCCAATCAGCCCCAGCATTTT
NA NA TRBJ2-7 TRBV7-6 CASSLAGRGVNYEQYF TGTGCCAGCAGCTTAGCAGGGCGGGGTGTGAACTACGAGCAGTACTTC
NA TRBD2 TRBJ2-7 TRBV9 CASSSTSGGSSYEQYF TGTGCCAGCAGCTCGACTAGCGGAGGGAGCTCCTACGAGCAGTACTTC
NA TRBD2 TRBJ2-1 TRBV19 CASSALAGLEQFF TGTGCCAGTAGTGCCCTAGCGGGATTGGAGCAGTTCTTC
NA TRBD1 TRBJ2-1 TRBV6-1 CASSALQGGAYNEQFF TGTGCCAGCAGTGCCCTACAGGGGGGTGCTTACAATGAGCAGTTCTTC
once TRBD2 TRBJ2-7 TRBV5-1 CASSLDPTQAGYTYEQYF TGCGCCAGCAGCTTGGACCCGACTCAAGCGGGATATACCTACGAGCAGTACTTC
NA TRBD2 TRBJ2-7 TRBV27 CASRPGLVYEQYF TGTGCCAGCAGACCGGGACTAGTCTACGAGCAGTACTTC
NA TRBD2 TRBJ2-3 TRBV6-1 CASSGVGGGTDTQYF TGTGCCAGCAGTGGTGTGGGAGGGGGCACAGATACGCAGTATTTT